These T cell receptor beta chains were read from a single sample in a study of cytomegalovirus exposure and HLA in healthy donors. Some clones are missing from TCRdb's copy, which holds only in-frame ones; the method was immunoSEQ multiplex PCR. The data contain 150,000 to 200,000 clones, less than 85% of them singletons. The material sequenced was PBMCs. The receptors stem from a man between 60 and 70 years old in good health and CMV-seronegative. CDR3s include the opening cysteine and the closing phenylalanine or tryptophan. The order of the fields is V gene, clone size, D gene, J gene, CDR3 protein, CDR3 DNA. D genes are given only for firm matches. Only some rows state a clone size, as once, few, many or a class for expanded clones.

TRBV4-3,NA,TRBD2,TRBJ2-3,CASSQDTPLAASTDTQYF,TGCGCCAGCAGCCAAGATACCCCCCTAGCGGCTAGCACAGATACGCAGTATTTT
TRBV7-2,once,TRBD1,TRBJ1-4,CASSSNGQGYEKLFF,TGTGCCAGCAGCTCGAACGGACAGGGGTATGAAAAACTGTTTTTT
TRBV5-6,NA,NA,TRBJ1-4,CASSLTGLDEKLFF,TGTGCCAGCAGCTTGACGGGATTGGATGAAAAACTGTTTTTT
TRBV5-1,NA,NA,TRBJ2-1,CASSFGLTASENNEQFF,TGCGCCAGCAGCTTTGGACTGACTGCGTCTGAAAACAATGAGCAGTTCTTC
TRBV6-5,once,NA,TRBJ2-7,CASSYSRGSYEQYF,TGTGCCAGCAGTTACTCCCGGGGCTCCTACGAGCAGTACTTC
TRBV18,NA,TRBD1,TRBJ2-7,CASSPTRPDRGYEQYF,TGTGCCAGCTCACCAACACGGCCAGACAGGGGCTACGAGCAGTACTTC
TRBV28,NA,NA,TRBJ1-4,CASSPVRATNEKLFF,TGTGCCAGCAGCCCAGTGAGGGCAACTAATGAAAAACTGTTTTTT
TRBV18,once,NA,TRBJ2-7,CASSLSGSLHPSYEQYF,TGTGCCAGCTCACTGTCCGGGAGCCTTCACCCGTCCTACGAGCAGTACTTC
TRBV7-8,NA,TRBD1,TRBJ2-5,CASSDRDRAQETQYF,TGTGCCAGCAGCGACCGGGACAGGGCTCAAGAGACCCAGTACTTC
TRBV9,few,NA,TRBJ2-3,CATQASEVTDTQYF,TGTGCCACCCAGGCGTCGGAGGTCACAGATACGCAGTATTTT
TRBV9,NA,TRBD1,TRBJ1-6,CASSLRQGVPSSYNSPLHF,TGTGCCAGCAGCTTACGACAGGGGGTACCTTCCTCCTATAATTCACCCCTCCACTTT
TRBV19,NA,TRBD1,TRBJ1-4,CASMDRGITNEKLFF,TGTGCCAGTATGGACAGGGGGATAACTAATGAAAAACTGTTTTTT
TRBV9,NA,TRBD1,TRBJ1-2,CASSGSGTGSYGYTF,TGTGCCAGCAGCGGGTCCGGGACAGGCTCCTATGGCTACACCTTC
TRBV27,NA,NA,TRBJ2-4,CASSFGRAKNIQYF,TGTGCCAGCAGTTTTGGGCGAGCCAAAAACATTCAGTACTTC
TRBV21-1,NA,NA,TRBJ1-4,CASSPKGPTNEKLFF,TGTGCCAGCTCCCCTAAGGGGCCAACTAATGAAAAACTGTTTTTT
TRBV6-1,NA,NA,TRBJ1-1,CATFPTGRSEAFF,TGTGCCACCTTTCCAACAGGTCGAAGTGAAGCTTTCTTT
TRBV5-1,NA,TRBD2,TRBJ2-7,CASSVGREPPYEQYF,TGCGCCAGCAGCGTCGGGCGGGAGCCCCCCTACGAGCAGTACTTC
TRBV14,NA,NA,TRBJ2-7,CASSHPWGGAYEQYF,TGTGCCAGCAGCCACCCATGGGGCGGAGCCTACGAGCAGTACTTC